This note documents a single T cell receptor beta chain sequence. No cognate antigen has been identified for it. No clone much larger than this one lies a single base away; base qualities are absent. The data derive from a study of blood T cell repertoires in COVID-19 (dated by TCRdb to about 2020). Study-level background: Samples from collaborators originated in the United States, Italy and Spain and spanned both the acute and convalescent phases of COVID-19. Nearly every sample came with metadata listing a de-identified subject ID, COVID-19 status, age in years and sex. The repertoires were released in a freely available public database intended as a resource for research on the immune response to SARS-CoV-2. The material from the prospective study consisted of cDNA or gDNA derived from T cells, B-cell-depleted T cells, or PBMCs. Deeply sampled blood TCRbeta repertoires from subjects exposed to, actively infected with, or recovered from COVID-19 were included in the dataset. HLA class I and class II types, where available, came from metadata supplied by the sample provider rather than from assay-based typing. The samples were drawn from the first 160 participants of the ongoing ImmuneRACE study and from some 1,300 subjects provided by 6 global collaborators.

TCRbeta CDR3 regions were amplified from genomic DNA using the immunoSEQ Assay, a bias-controlled multiplex PCR. Turning to the authors' computational methods: The number of nucleated cells in each sample was estimated by amplification of reference gene primers within the assay. To quantify the absolute abundance of each unique TCRbeta CDR3 rearrangement, sequence reads were collapsed and filtered. For each sample, productive Simpson clonality was calculated as the square root of Simpson's diversity index across productive rearrangements. In its TCRdb copy, this immuneACCESS table keeps in-frame sequences only and misses some clones. Where compared with another copy, unresolved V genes explain less than half of these, and the others have no known cause. The V and J calls and clone size come from that table; D and trimming were worked out from the DNA. The sample yields approximately 150,000 clones; more than 75% were counted once. The ten largest clones add up to approximately 2.5% of the sample.

Whole blood was collected in K2EDTA tubes by collaborating institutions according to the institutions' own protocols. For TCRbeta analysis, collaborators shipped samples as frozen whole blood, isolated PBMCs, or DNA extracted from either of those sample types. Measured from the cysteine to the phenylalanine, the CDR3 is 13 residues long. The sequence is cut down to CDR3 DNA, 39 bases in frame from base 1. V loses 8 bases, J loses 3 bases, and the germline ends lie 13 bases apart. Here is what the overall study found, with its caveats: How much clinical and demographic metadata was included differed by source and by participant, and the metadata was provided uncurated.

This sequence uses TRBV12-3 or TRBV12-4 and TRBJ1-1; TRBD1 is possibly the D segment (6 matching bases). This sequence originates from a human donor with acute or convalescent COVID-19. The donor label of this sample is uncertain. The sample comprised peripheral blood. CDR3 loop: CASLRTVDTEAFF. The DNA sequence is as follows: TGTGCCAGCCTCCGGACAGTGGACACTGAAGCTTTCTTT.